The next 11 T cell receptor beta chains were all read from a single sample in a study of T cell responses to AZD1222 COVID-19 vaccine. Sequenced by immunoSEQ multiplex PCR; TCRdb stores in-frame clones only, minus some. The sample has approximately 150,000 clones, about 85% seen once. Here the sequenced sample was peripheral blood, taken on day 0 of AZD1222 vaccination. All receptors derive from an adult in good health.

This chain links TRBV3-1 (or the pseudogene TRBV3-2) with TRBJ2-5, with D possibly TRBD2 on 5 matching bases. CDR1 and CDR2 from the germline V gene are LGHDT and YNNKEL (reference sequence). The CDR3 consists of 17 residues. V lost 2 bases, J lost 0 bases, and 16 bases lay in between. This CDR3 is CASSQFGGIAYQETQYF. The CDR3 region has the DNA TGTGCCAGCAGCCAATTTGGAGGTATAGCGTACCAAGAGACCCAGTACTTC.

The V and J genes are TRBV27 and TRBJ2-7; D is unclear. The germline V gene has CDR1 MNHEY and CDR2 SMNVEV (reference sequence). CDR3 length: 13 residues. Trimming took 6 bases from V and 3 from J, leaving 12 bases between them. CDR3 DNA sequence: TGTGCCAGCAGAAGGAACGGTGGCTACGAGCAGTACTTC. It codes for CASRRNGGYEQYF.

V is TRBV2 and J is TRBJ2-5; the D is unclear. V was pared by 1 base and J by 5 bases, with 14 bases between. The CDR3 length is 15 residues. Germline lookup yields CDR1 SNHLY and CDR2 FYNNEI. The CDR3 region is CASSEDRPTRETQYF. In DNA form, the CDR3 reads TGTGCCAGCAGTGAAGATAGACCCACTCGGGAGACCCAGTACTTC.

The J gene is TRBJ2-7, the V gene TRBV27, with 7 nucleotides matching TRBD1. The J segment lost 1 base and the V segment lost 5 bases, leaving 8 bases of the junction unmatched. This CDR3 has 15 amino acids. Germline V gene lookup returns CDR1 MNHEY and CDR2 SMNVEV (reference sequence). The CDR3: CASSLYWTGSYEQYF. In DNA, the CDR3 is TGTGCCAGCAGTCTCTATTGGACAGGATCCTACGAGCAGTACTTC.

The chain has TRBV18 and TRBJ1-4, with 8 bases identical to TRBD1. The CDR3 loop spans 15 amino acids. Losses at the gene ends were 4 bases for V and 8 bases for J; bases not matched to a gene: 9. Germline CDR1 and CDR2: KGHSH and LQKENI. CDR3 sequence reads: CASSLPDRVGEKLFF. The DNA for the CDR3 is TGTGCCAGCTCACTTCCGGACAGGGTCGGAGAAAAACTGTTTTTT.

The chain has TRBV3-1 (or the pseudogene TRBV3-2) and TRBJ1-1, with TRBD1 as a possible D gene (6 bases). In germline, CDR1 is LGHDT, CDR2 YNNKEL (reference sequence). The CDR3 has 14 amino acids. V lost 0 bases to trimming and J lost 7 bases, with 12 bases between them. Here the CDR3 reads CASSQDSGGGEAFF. CDR3 DNA: TGTGCCAGCAGCCAAGATTCGGGGGGCGGTGAAGCTTTCTTT.

The chain employs TRBV5-5 and TRBJ2-5; unclear D gene. Germline CDR1 and CDR2: SGHKS and YYEKEE (reference sequence). The CDR3 has 12 residues. V was pared by 0 bases and J by 4 bases, with 4 bases between. CDR3 DNA: TGTGCCAGCAGCTTGGCTAGAGAGACCCAGTACTTC. It codes for CASSLARETQYF.

This sequence joins TRBV19 and TRBJ1-1; TRBD1 aligns across 10 bases. The length of the CDR3 is 15 residues. Looked up from germline, CDR1 is LNHDA and CDR2 is SQIVND (reference sequence). Germline trimming cut 5 bases from V and 1 base from J; bases unmatched to any gene: 4. For the CDR3, the DNA is TGTGCCAGTAGTTCGACAGGGGGCTCGAACACTGAAGCTTTCTTT. Translating gives CASSSTGGSNTEAFF.

For this clone: Germline and junction disagree at one end, which may indicate a read error. J is TRBJ2-7 and V is TRBV6-5; TRBD1 aligns across 8 bases. The CDR3 has 15 residues. Germline loops: CDR1 MNHEY, CDR2 SVGAGI. CDR3 DNA sequence: TGTGCCAGCAGTGACTCGAGACAGGGGCCCTACGAGCAGTACTTC. Translation gives CASSDSRQGPYEQYF.

The genes are TRBV2 and TRBJ1-5, with TRBD1 identical over 7 bases. From germline, CDR1 is SNHLY and CDR2 FYNNEI. Unmatched junction bases numbered 7, after V lost 4 bases and J lost 7 bases. CDR3 length: 14 residues. The CDR3: CASSALQGTQPQHF. CDR3 bases: TGTGCCAGCAGTGCCCTACAGGGGACCCAGCCCCAGCATTTT.

This chain connects TRBV4-2 to TRBJ1-2; 8 bases line up with TRBD1. Germline V gives CDR1 LGHNA, CDR2 YNFKEQ. The CDR3 runs to 16 residues. V shed 3 bases, J shed 0 bases, and the junction held 6 bases outside the gene matches. CDR3 in amino acids: CASSQGQARTNYGYTF. Written as DNA, the CDR3 is TGTGCCAGCAGCCAGGGACAGGCCAGGACTAACTATGGCTACACCTTC.